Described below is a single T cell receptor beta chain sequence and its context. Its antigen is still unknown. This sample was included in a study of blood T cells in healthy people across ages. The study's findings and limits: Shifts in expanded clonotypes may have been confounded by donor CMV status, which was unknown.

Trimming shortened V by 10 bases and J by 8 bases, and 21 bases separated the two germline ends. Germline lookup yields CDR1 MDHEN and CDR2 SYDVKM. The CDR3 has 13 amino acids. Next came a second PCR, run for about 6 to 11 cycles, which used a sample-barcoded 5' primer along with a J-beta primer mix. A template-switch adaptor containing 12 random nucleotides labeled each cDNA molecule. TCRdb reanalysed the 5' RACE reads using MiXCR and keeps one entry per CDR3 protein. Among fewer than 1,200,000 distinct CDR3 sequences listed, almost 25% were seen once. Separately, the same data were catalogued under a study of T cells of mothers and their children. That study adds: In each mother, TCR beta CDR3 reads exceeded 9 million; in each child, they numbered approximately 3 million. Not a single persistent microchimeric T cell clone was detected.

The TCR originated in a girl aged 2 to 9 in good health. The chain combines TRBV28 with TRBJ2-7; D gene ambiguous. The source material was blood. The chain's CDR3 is CATTRSQPGQQYF. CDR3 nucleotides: TGTGCCACCACCCGGAGCCAGCCCGGGCAGCAGTACTTC.